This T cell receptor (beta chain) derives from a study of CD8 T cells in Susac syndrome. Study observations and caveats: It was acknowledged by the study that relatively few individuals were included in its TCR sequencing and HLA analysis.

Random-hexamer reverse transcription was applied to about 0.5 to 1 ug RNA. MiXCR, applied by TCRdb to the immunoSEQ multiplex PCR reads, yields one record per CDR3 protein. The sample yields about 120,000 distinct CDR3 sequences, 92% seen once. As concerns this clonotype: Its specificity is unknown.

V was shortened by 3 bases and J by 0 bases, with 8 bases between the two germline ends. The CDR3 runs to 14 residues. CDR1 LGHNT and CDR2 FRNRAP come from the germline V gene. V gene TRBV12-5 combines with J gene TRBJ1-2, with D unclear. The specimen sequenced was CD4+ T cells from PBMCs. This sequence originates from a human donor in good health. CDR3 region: CASGLGDTNYGYTF. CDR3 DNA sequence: TGTGCTAGTGGTTTAGGCGATACTAACTATGGCTACACCTTC.